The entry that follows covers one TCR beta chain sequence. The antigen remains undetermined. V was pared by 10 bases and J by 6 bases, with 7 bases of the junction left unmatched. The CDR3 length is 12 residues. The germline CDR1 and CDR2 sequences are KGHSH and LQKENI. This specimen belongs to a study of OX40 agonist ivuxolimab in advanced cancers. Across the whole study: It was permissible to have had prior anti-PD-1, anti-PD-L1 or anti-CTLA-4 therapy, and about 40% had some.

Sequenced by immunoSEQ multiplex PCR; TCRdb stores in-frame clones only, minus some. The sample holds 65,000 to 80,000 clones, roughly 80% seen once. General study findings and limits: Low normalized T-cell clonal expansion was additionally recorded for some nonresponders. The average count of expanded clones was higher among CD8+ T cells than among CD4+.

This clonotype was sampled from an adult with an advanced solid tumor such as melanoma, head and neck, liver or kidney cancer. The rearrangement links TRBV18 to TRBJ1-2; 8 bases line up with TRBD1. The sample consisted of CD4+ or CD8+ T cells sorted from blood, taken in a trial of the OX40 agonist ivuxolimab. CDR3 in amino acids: CATFSDRDGYTF. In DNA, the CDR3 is TGTGCCACCTTCTCGGACAGGGATGGCTACACCTTC. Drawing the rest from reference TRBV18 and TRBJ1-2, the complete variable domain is NAGVMQNPRHLVRRRGQEARLRCSPMKGHSHVYWYRQLPEEGLKFMVYLQKENIIDESGMPKERFSAEFPKEGPSILRIQQVVRGDSAAYFCATFSDRDGYTFGSGTRLTVV.